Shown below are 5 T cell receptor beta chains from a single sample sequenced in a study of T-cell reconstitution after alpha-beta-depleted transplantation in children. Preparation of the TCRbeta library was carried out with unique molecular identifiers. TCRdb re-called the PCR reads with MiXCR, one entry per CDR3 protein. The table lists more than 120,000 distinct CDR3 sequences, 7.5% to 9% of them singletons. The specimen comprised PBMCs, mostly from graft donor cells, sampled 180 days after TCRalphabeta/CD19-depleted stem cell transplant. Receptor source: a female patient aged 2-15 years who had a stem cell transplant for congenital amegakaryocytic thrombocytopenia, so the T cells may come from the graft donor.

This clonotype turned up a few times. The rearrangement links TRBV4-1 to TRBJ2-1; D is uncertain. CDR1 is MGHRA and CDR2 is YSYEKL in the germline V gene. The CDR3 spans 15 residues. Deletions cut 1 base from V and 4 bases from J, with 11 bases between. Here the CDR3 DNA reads TGCGCCAGCAGCCAAGTGAGAGAGTTTTACAATGAGCAGTTCTTC. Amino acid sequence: CASSQVREFYNEQFF.

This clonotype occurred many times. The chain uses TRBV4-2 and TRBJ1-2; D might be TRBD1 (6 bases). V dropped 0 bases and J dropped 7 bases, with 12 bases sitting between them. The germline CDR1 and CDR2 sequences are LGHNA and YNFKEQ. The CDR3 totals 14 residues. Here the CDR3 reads CASSQEGGAGGYTF. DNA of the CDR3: TGTGCCAGCAGCCAAGAGGGGGGGGCCGGTGGCTACACCTTC.

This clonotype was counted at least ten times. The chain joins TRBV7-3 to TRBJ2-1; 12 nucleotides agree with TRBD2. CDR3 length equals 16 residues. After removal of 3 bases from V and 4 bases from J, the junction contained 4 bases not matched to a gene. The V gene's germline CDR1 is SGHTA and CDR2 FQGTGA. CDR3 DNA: TGTGCCAGCAGCTTCTGGACTAGCGGGGTTTACAATGAGCAGTTCTTC. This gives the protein CASSFWTSGVYNEQFF. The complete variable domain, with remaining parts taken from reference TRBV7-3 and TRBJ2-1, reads GAGVSQTPSNKVTEKGKYVELRCDPISGHTALYWYRQSLGQGPEFLIYFQGTGAADDSGLPNDRFFAVRPEGSVSTLKIQRTERGDSAVYLCASSFWTSGVYNEQFFGPGTRLTVL.

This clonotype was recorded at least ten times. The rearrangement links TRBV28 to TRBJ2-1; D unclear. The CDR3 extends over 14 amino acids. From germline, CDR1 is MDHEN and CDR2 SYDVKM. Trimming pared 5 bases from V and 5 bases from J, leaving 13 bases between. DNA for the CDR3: TGTGCCAGCAGTCGGTGGGGTTACAACAATGAGCAGTTCTTC. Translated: CASSRWGYNNEQFF.

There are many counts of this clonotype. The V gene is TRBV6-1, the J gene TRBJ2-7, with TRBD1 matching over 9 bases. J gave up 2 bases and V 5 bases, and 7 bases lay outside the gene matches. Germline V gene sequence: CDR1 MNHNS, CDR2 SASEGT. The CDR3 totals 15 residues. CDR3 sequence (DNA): TGTGCCAGCAGTCGCCGACAGGGGGAGGCCTACGAGCAGTACTTC. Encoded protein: CASSRRQGEAYEQYF.